This record covers a single T cell receptor (beta chain). The sample originates from a study of blood T cell repertoires in COVID-19. Study context: Material from acute and convalescent COVID-19 was sourced from the United States, Italy and Spain.

CDR3 length: 15 amino acids. V dropped 1 base and J dropped 2 bases, with 9 bases sitting between them. The germline V gene has CDR1 SGHTA and CDR2 FQGNSA. In the original processing: The assay estimated nucleated cells by amplifying reference gene primers. TCRdb keeps only in-frame clones here, not all; method: immunoSEQ multiplex PCR. That table gives V, J and clone size, and the DNA gave D and trimming. Of under 250,000 clones in the sample, around 86% are singletons; the top ten hold 1.5% to 2%. The origin of this receptor is a woman aged 55-70 years who had recovered from COVID-19. The chain combines TRBV7-2 with TRBJ1-5; D unclear. The source material was peripheral blood. The CDR3 nucleotides are TGTGCCAGCAGCTTAGAACAGATAGGCAATCAGCCCCAGCATTTT. Its protein is CASSLEQIGNQPQHF.